What follows is one T cell receptor beta chain and its context. Its target antigen remains unknown. Base qualities are not at hand, and no much larger clone is one base apart. The method was PCR. The instrument given in TCRdb is Illumina HiSeq 4000. High-throughput sequencing was used to profile the CDR3 region of the TCR beta-chain in every patient. The original pipeline was this. CDR3 differences across clinicopathological groups were used to build a classifier for discriminating distant-metastatic papillary thyroid cancer patients. The Shannon index was used to measure repertoire diversity, and the Morisita-Horn index was used to measure how similar tumor and blood repertoires were. TCRdb reworked the public reads: Q25 trimming with fastp, MiXCR clone assembly, productive beta chains retained. TCRdb's processing, not the study's, gives the V and J calls here. For this sample there are around 6,000 clones; approximately 16% appear just once. The ten largest clones represent over 8.5% of the sample.

The data are from a study of metastatic and nonmetastatic thyroid tumors (dated by TCRdb to the early 2020s). Background for the entire study: Repertoires were compared across peripheral blood and tumor or nodule tissue samples from malignant and benign thyroid patients. The paper as a whole reports these results and caveats: In both blood and tumor samples, malignant tumors were reported to have significantly higher TCR beta diversity than benign nodules.

No treatment had been received by any patient before thyroid surgery. The study retrospectively analysed patient clinical samples collected from about 2012 to 2018 using T-cell receptor beta sequencing. Taken from the germline V gene, the CDR1 and CDR2 loops are MNHEY and SVGAGI. V was cut back by 3 bases and J by 4 bases, leaving a gap of 4 bases between them. The CDR3 numbers 13 residues from cysteine through phenylalanine. Just the 39-base CDR3 DNA is kept, in frame starting at base 1. The source material was tumor tissue. The chain is encoded by TRBV6-5 joined to TRBJ2-6, with no reliable assignment of the D segment. This clonotype originated in a male donor with papillary thyroid cancer or a benign thyroid nodule (not recorded which). Some clones in this sample may be carry-over from other donors' samples. DNA sequence: TGTGCCAGCAGTTATCTCGGGGCCAACGTCCTGACTTTC. This is translated as CASSYLGANVLTF.